One and the same sample provided the 3 T cell receptor beta chains below, sequenced in a study of T-cell memory formation after mild COVID-19. Each CDR3 protein gets one entry after TCRdb re-called the 5' RACE reads with MiXCR. The table shows around 500,000 distinct CDR3 sequences, with 15% to 20% occurring only once. The sequenced sample consisted of PBMCs or a T cell subset sorted from them (not recorded which). These TCRs come from an adult woman who had mild COVID-19 (a few samples of this study predate the infection). Cell type and time point are not known.

This chain's CDR3 is CASSHPGLAGVQQFF. The CDR3 coding sequence is TGTGCCAGCAGTCACCCGGGACTAGCGGGAGTTCAGCAGTTCTTC. The genes are TRBV6-5 and TRBJ2-1, with 14 bases identical to TRBD2. V lost 5 bases, J lost 11 bases, and 8 bases stayed unmatched. Germline lookup yields CDR1 MNHEY and CDR2 SVGAGI. This CDR3 has 15 amino acids.

This clonotype was counted between two and nine times. Written as DNA, the CDR3 is TGTGCCAGCAGTGCTGGGCGGGGGGCCTACGAGCAGTACTTC. This encodes CASSAGRGAYEQYF. The rearrangement joins TRBV2 to TRBJ2-7; TRBD2 matches 8 bases. Germline V gene data show CDR1 as SNHLY and CDR2 as FYNNEI. After removal of 4 bases from V and 2 bases from J, the junction contained 4 bases not matched to a gene. The CDR3 totals 14 residues.

Only a few counts were recorded for this clonotype. The gene calls are TRBV12-3 or TRBV12-4 and TRBJ2-2, with TRBD2 matching 9 bases. The junction had 7 bases not matched to a gene; V was cut back by 7 bases and J by 4 bases. This CDR3 comprises 15 residues. The CDR3 sequence is CASTWAGGSTGELFF. CDR3 nucleotides: TGTGCCAGCACCTGGGCGGGAGGGTCCACCGGGGAGCTGTTTTTT.